This T cell receptor beta chain was captured in a study of neurological immune-mediated disorders. Broader study findings: Multiple sclerosis was found to have the least TCR clonal expansion, below healthy controls, and HTLV-1-associated myelopathy the most.

CDR1 and CDR2 (germline): SGHTA, FQGNSA. This CDR3 has 12 amino acids. V gave up 4 bases and J gave up 6 bases, with 8 bases separating them. This clonotype came up many times. The antigen is undetermined. TCRdb fed the 5' RACE reads into MiXCR, producing one record per CDR3 protein. Found here are 30,000 to 45,000 distinct CDR3 sequences, 11% of them singletons; the top ten hold 3.5% to 4%. The sample taken for sequencing was CD4+ T cells from blood. The rearrangement joins TRBV7-2 to TRBJ2-3, with no clear D. The TCR was taken from a woman in her thirties with HTLV-1-associated myelopathy (HAM/TSP). The CDR3 here is CASSSLLDTQYF. The CDR3 DNA is TGTGCCAGCAGCTCCTTGCTGGATACGCAGTATTTT.